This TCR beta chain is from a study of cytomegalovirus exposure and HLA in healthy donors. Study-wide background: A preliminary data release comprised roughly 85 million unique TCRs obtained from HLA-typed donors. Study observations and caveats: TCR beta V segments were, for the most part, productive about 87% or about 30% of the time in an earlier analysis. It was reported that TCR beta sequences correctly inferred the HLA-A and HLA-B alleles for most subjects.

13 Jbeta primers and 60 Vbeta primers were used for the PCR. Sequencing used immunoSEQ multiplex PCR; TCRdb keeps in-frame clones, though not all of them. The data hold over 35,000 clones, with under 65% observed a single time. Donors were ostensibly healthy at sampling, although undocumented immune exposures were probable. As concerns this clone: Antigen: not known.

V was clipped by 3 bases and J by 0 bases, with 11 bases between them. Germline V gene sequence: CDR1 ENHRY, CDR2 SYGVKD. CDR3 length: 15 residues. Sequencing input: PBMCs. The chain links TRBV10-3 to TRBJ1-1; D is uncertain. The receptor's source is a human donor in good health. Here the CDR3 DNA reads TGTGCCATCAGTGATGAGCGTCACATGAACACTGAAGCTTTCTTT. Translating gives CAISDERHMNTEAFF.